A single T cell receptor beta chain is shown here with its context. The table came from immunoSEQ multiplex PCR; TCRdb's copy has only in-frame clones and leaves some out. This sample has 200,000 or so clones, with around 82% found just once. The sample is drawn from a study of blood T cell repertoires in COVID-19. Looking at the study overall: PBMCs, B-cell-depleted T cells, or T cells provided the cDNA or gDNA that made up the material.

The length of the CDR3 is 18 residues. V shed 2 bases and J 4 bases; nucleotides not matched to a gene: 11. Per the germline V gene, CDR1 is LNHDA and CDR2 is SQIVND (reference sequence). Everyone who took part was about 18 to 90 years old, and they came from 24 US areas. The chain uses TRBV19 and TRBJ2-3; the match to TRBD2 covers 11 bases. The source is a man in his forties who had recovered from COVID-19. Material for sequencing was PBMCs or T cells enriched from blood (not recorded which). Here the CDR3 DNA reads TGTGCCAGTAGTATACGAACTAGCGGGGGACTAATCTCAGATACGCAGTATTTT. Encoded protein: CASSIRTSGGLISDTQYF. The variable domain in full, completed from reference TRBV19 and TRBJ2-3, reads DGGITQSPKYLFRKEGQNVTLSCEQNLNHDAMYWYRQDPGQGLRLIYYSQIVNDFQKGDIAEGYSVSREKKESFPLTVTSAQKNPTAFYLCASSIRTSGGLISDTQYFGPGTRLTVL.